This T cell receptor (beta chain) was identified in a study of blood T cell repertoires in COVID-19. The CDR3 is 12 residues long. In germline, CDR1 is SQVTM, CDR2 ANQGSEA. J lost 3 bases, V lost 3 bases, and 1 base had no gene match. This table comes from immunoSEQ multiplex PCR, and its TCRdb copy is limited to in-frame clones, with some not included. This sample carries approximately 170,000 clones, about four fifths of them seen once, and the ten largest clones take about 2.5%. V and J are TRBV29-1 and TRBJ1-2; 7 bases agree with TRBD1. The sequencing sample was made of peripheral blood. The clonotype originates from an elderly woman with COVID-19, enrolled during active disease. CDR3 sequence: CSVDGTDYGYTF. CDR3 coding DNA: TGCAGCGTTGACGGGACAGACTATGGCTACACCTTC.